This entry is about one T cell receptor (beta chain). This CDR3 is 13 amino acids long. V gave up 6 bases and J gave up 8 bases; unmatched junction bases: 6. CDR1 is MNHEY, CDR2 SVGAGI, per germline. The sample is drawn from a study of beta chain features in type 1 diabetes. Across the study: Some 110,000,000 sorted cells were examined across all samples.

Every donor provided one heparinised blood draw, which averaged about 110 mL. The authors reverse transcribed all of the isolated RNA, so sequencing captured expressed TCRB transcripts. TCRdb keeps only in-frame clones here, not all; method: immunoSEQ multiplex PCR. The data hold 130,000 to 150,000 clones, with approximately 52% observed a single time. The source material was Tregs from blood. The clonotype comes from a man aged 18 to 30 in good health. This sequence joins TRBV6-5 and TRBJ1-2, with 10 bases fitting TRBD1. In DNA, the CDR3 is TGTGCCAGCAGCCGACAGGGGGCGGGAGGCTACACCTTC. Translating gives CASSRQGAGGYTF.